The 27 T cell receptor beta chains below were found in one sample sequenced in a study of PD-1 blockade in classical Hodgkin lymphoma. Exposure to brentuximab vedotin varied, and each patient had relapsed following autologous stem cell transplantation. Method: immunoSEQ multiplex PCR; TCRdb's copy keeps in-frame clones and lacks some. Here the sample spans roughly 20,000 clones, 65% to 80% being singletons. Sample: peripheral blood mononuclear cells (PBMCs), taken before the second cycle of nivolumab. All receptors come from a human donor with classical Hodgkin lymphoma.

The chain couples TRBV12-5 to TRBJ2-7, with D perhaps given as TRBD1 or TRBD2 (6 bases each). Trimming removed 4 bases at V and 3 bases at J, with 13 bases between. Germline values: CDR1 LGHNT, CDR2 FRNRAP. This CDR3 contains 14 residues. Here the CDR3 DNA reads TGTGCTAGTGGTTCAACTGGGGGGCTCTACGAGCAGTACTTC. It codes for CASGSTGGLYEQYF.

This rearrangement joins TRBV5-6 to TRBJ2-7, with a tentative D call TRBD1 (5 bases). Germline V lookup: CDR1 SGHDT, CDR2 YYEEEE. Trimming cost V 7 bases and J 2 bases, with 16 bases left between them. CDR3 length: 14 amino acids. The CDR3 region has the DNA TGTGCCAGCCCCCGAACAGGTGATACCTACGAGCAGTACTTC. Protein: CASPRTGDTYEQYF.

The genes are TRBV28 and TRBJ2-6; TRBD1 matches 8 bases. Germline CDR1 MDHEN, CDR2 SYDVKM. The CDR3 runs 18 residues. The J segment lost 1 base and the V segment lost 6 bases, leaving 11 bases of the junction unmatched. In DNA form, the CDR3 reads TGTGCCAGCAGGAAATCGACAGGGGCTTCTTCTGGGGCCAACGTCCTGACTTTC. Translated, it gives CASRKSTGASSGANVLTF.

This chain's CDR3 is CASSDWTSGNYEQYF. The DNA for the CDR3 is TGTGCCAGCAGTGACTGGACTAGCGGGAACTACGAGCAGTACTTC. The chain combines TRBV6-1 with TRBJ2-7; 12 bases align to TRBD2. V shed 3 bases, J shed 3 bases, and the junction held 3 bases outside the gene matches. Looked up from germline, CDR1 is MNHNS and CDR2 is SASEGT. The CDR3 spans 15 residues.

The CDR3 here is CASSSTQVVSYEQYF. DNA for the CDR3: TGTGCCAGCAGTTCAACCCAGGTGGTAAGCTACGAGCAGTACTTC. The chain couples TRBV7-9 to TRBJ2-7; D gene unclear. Trimming cost V 6 bases and J 3 bases, with 18 bases left between them. The CDR3 runs to 15 residues. Germline V CDR1 and CDR2: SEHNR, FQNEAQ (reference sequence).

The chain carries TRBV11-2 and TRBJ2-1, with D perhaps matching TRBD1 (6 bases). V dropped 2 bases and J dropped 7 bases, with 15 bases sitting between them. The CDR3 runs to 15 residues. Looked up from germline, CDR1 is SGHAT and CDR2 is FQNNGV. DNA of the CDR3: TGTGCCAGCAGCTTATCCCCCGAAAGGGGGAATGAGCAGTTCTTC. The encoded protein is CASSLSPERGNEQFF.

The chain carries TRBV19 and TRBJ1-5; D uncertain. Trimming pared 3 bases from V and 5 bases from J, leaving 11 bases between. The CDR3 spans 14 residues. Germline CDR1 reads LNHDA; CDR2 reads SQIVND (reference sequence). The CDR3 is CASSISDGDQPQHF. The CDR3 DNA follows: TGTGCCAGTAGTATTTCGGACGGTGATCAGCCCCAGCATTTT.

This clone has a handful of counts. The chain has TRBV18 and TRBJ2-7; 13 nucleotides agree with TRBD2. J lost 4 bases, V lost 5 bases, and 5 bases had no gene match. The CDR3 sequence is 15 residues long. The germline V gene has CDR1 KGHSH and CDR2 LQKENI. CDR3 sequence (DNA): TGTGCCAGCTCAGCCGGGACTAGCGGGACTTACGAGCAGTACTTC. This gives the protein CASSAGTSGTYEQYF.

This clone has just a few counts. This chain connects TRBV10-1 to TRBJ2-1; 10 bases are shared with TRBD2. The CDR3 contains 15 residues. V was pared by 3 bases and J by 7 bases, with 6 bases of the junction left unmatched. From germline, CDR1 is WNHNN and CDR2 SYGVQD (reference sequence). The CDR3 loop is CASSDTSGKTNEQFF. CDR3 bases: TGCGCCAGCAGTGACACTAGCGGGAAGACGAATGAGCAGTTCTTC.

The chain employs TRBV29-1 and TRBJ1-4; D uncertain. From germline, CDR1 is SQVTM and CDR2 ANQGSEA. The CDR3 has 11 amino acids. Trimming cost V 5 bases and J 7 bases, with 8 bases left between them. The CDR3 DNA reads TGCAGCGTTTTAGTCACTGAAAAACTGTTTTTT. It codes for CSVLVTEKLFF.

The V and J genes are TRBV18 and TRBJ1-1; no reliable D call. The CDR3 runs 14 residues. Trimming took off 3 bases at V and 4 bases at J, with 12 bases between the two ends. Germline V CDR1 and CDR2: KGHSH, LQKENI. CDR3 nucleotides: TGTGCCAGCTCACCTACAAGGGTGGCCACTGAAGCTTTCTTT. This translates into CASSPTRVATEAFF.

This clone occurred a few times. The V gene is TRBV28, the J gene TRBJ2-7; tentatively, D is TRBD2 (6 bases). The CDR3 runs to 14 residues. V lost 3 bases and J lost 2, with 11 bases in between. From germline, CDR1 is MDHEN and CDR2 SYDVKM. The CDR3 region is CASSFTSSPYEQYF. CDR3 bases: TGTGCCAGCAGTTTCACTAGCTCCCCCTACGAGCAGTACTTC.

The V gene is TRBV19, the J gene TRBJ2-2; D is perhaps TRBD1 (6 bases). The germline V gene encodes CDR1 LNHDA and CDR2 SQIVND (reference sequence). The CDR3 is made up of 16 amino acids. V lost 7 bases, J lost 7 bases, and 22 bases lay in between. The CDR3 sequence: CASTEQGSAGSGELFF. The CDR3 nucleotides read TGTGCCAGTACCGAACAGGGATCCGCCGGTAGCGGGGAGCTGTTTTTT.

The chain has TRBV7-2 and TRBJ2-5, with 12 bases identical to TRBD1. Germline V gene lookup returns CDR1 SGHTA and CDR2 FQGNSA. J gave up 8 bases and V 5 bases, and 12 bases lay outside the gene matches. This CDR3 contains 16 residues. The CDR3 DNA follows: TGTGCCAGCAGCGAGGGACAGGGGGCTATGGGATTCACCCAGTACTTC. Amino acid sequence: CASSEGQGAMGFTQYF.

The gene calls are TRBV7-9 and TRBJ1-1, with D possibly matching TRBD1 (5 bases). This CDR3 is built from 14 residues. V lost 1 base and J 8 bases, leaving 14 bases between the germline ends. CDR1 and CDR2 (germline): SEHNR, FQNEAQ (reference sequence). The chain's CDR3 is CASSLVGGVFEAFF. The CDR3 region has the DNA TGTGCCAGCAGCTTAGTGGGGGGAGTTTTCGAAGCTTTCTTT. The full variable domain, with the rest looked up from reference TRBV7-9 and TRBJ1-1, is DTGVSQNPRHKITKRGQNVTFRCDPISEHNRLYWYRQTLGQGPEFLTYFQNEAQLEKSRLLSDRFSAERPKGSFSTLEIQRTEQGDSAMYLCASSLVGGVFEAFFGQGTRLTVV.

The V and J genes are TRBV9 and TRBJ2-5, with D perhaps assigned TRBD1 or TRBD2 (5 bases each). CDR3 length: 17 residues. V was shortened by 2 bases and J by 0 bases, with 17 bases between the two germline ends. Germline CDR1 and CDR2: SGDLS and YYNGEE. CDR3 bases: TGTGCCAGCAGCGTTGCCTCGGGAAACAGGTACCAAGAGACCCAGTACTTC. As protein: CASSVASGNRYQETQYF.

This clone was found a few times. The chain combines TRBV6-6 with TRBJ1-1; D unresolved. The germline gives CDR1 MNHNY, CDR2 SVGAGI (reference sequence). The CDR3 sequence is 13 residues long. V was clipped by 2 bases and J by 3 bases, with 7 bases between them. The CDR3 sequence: CASSYTRDTEAFF. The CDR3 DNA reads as TGTGCCAGCAGTTACACGAGGGACACTGAAGCTTTCTTT.

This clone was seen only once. The CDR3, as DNA: TGCGCCAGCCGGTCTGGGACTAGCGGCTACGAGCAGTACTTC. Amino acid sequence: CASRSGTSGYEQYF. The chain uses TRBV5-1 and TRBJ2-7; TRBD2 matches at 11 bases. Germline V gene lookup returns CDR1 SGHRS and CDR2 YFSETQ. CDR3 size: 14 residues. V lost 7 bases, J lost 3 bases, and 6 bases stayed unmatched.

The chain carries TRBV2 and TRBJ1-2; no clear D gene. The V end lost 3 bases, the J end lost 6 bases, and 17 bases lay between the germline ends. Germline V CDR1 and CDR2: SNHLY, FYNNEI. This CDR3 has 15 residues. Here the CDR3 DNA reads TGTGCCAGCAGTGACAGGCCGCTAAGCCTAGATGGCTACACCTTC. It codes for CASSDRPLSLDGYTF.

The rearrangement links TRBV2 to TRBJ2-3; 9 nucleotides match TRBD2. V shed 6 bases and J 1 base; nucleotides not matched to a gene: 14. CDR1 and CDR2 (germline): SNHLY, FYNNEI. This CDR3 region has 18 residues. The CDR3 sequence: CASRWLAGLNLGTDTQYF. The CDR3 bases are TGTGCCAGCAGGTGGCTAGCGGGATTGAATCTGGGCACAGATACGCAGTATTTT.

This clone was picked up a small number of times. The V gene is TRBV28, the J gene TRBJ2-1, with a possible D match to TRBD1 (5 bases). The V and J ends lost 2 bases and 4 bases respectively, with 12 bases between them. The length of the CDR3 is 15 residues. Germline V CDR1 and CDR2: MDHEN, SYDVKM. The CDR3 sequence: CASSLDSQVYNEQFF. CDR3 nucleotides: TGTGCCAGCAGTTTAGACAGCCAAGTGTACAATGAGCAGTTCTTC.

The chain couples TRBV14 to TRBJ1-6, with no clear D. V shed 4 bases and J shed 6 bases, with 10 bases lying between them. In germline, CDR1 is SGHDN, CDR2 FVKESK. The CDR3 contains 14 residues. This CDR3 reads CASSPTEFNSPLHF. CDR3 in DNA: TGTGCCAGCAGCCCTACAGAATTTAATTCACCCCTCCACTTT.

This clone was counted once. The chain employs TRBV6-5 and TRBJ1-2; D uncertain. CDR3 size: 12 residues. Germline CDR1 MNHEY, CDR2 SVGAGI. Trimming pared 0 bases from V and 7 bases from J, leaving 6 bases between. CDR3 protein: CASSYSTVGYTF. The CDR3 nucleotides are TGTGCCAGCAGTTACTCTACAGTTGGCTACACCTTC.

CDR3 amino acids: CASSLELGDSYNSPLHF. CDR3 coding DNA: TGTGCCAGCAGCTTGGAGTTAGGGGACAGTTATAATTCACCCCTCCACTTT. The chain recombines TRBV5-4 with TRBJ1-6, with 7 bases matching TRBD1. CDR3 length equals 17 residues. Trimming took 0 bases from V and 4 from J; bases not matched to a gene: 7. Germline CDR1 SGHNT, CDR2 YYREEE (reference sequence).

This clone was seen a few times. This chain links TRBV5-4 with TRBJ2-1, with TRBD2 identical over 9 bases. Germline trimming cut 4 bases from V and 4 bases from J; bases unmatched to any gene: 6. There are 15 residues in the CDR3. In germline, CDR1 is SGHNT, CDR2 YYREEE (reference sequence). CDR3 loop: CASSIQGLAYNEQFF. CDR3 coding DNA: TGTGCCAGCAGCATACAGGGACTAGCATACAATGAGCAGTTCTTC.

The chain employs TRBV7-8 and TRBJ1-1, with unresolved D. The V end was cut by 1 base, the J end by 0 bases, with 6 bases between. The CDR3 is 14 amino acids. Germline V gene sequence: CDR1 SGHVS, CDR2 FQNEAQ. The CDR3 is CASSLVGMNTEAFF. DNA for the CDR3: TGTGCCAGCAGCTTAGTCGGGATGAACACTGAAGCTTTCTTT.

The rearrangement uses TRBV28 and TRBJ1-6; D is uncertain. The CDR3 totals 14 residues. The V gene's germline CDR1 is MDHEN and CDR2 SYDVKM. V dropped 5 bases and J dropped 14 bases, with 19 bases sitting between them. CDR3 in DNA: TGTGCCAGCAGTGATCTGGGAAATCGAATAACCCTCCACTTT. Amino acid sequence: CASSDLGNRITLHF.